The 31 T cell receptor beta chains reported below all come from one sample, sequenced in a study of T cells in Graves' hyperthyroidism and ophthalmopathy. The TCR beta CDR3 regions underwent amplification using RNA transcripts as the source. The HTBI primer set was used in a first-round RT-PCR of the TCR CDR3. TCRdb processed the multiplex PCR reads anew with MiXCR; each CDR3 protein has one entry. The repertoire holds hundreds of thousands of distinct CDR3 sequences, with 15% to 19% as singletons. The sequenced material came from blood. The receptors originated from a woman younger than 35 with Graves' hyperthyroidism.

The chain combines TRBV6-1 with TRBJ2-5, with no clear D. The CDR3 has 13 amino acids. Trimming removed 6 bases from V and 1 base from J, with 9 bases in between. Germline assignment: CDR1 MNHNS and CDR2 SASEGT. The DNA for the CDR3 is TGTGCCAGCAGACCTAGTTTCCAAGAGACCCAGTACTTC. Translated: CASRPSFQETQYF.

The sample holds a few counts of this clonotype. V gene TRBV24-1 combines with J gene TRBJ2-3, with TRBD2 matching over 14 bases. The CDR3 is 16 residues long. The germline CDR1 and CDR2 sequences are KGHDR and SFDVKD. Germline trimming cut 3 bases from V and 6 bases from J; bases unmatched to any gene: 4. The chain's CDR3 is CATSDDRLAGGDTQYF. CDR3 DNA: TGTGCCACCAGTGATGACAGACTAGCGGGAGGGGATACGCAGTATTTT.

The chain links TRBV7-9 to TRBJ2-1; 11 bases line up with TRBD2. This CDR3 is 14 amino acids long. V was clipped by 4 bases and J by 6 bases; unmatched bases: 2. Germline CDR1 SEHNR, CDR2 FQNEAQ (reference sequence). CDR3 sequence: CASSWGTSGNEQFF. CDR3 coding DNA: TGTGCCAGCAGCTGGGGGACTAGCGGCAATGAGCAGTTCTTC.

This clonotype was seen at least ten times. The gene calls are TRBV28 and TRBJ2-7; D is uncertain. The germline V and J ends were trimmed by 5 bases and 4 bases, with 15 bases remaining between them. There are 14 residues in the CDR3. CDR1 MDHEN and CDR2 SYDVKM come from the germline V gene. The chain's CDR3 is CASSPPRSLYEQYF. Here the CDR3 DNA reads TGTGCCAGCAGTCCTCCCCGCAGTCTTTACGAGCAGTACTTC.

The V gene is TRBV9, the J gene TRBJ2-1, with a weak D call TRBD2 (5 bases). V was cut by 4 bases and J by 4 bases, with 12 bases left in between. CDR1 and CDR2 from the germline V gene are SGDLS and YYNGEE. The CDR3 length is 14 residues. In DNA, the CDR3 is TGTGCCAGCAGCTCCCGAGGGTTATACAATGAGCAGTTCTTC. Amino acid sequence: CASSSRGLYNEQFF.

This chain links TRBV6-1 with TRBJ2-3, with a possible D match to TRBD2 (6 bases). The germline CDR1 and CDR2 sequences are MNHNS and SASEGT. V shed 6 bases and J shed 0 bases, with 13 bases lying between them. CDR3 size: 15 residues. The CDR3 is CASRGIGGSTDTQYF. CDR3 coding DNA: TGTGCCAGCAGGGGTATCGGGGGAAGCACAGATACGCAGTATTTT.

This clonotype was recorded many times. V gene TRBV20-1 combines with J gene TRBJ2-1; 11 nucleotides agree with TRBD2. There are 14 residues in the CDR3. Germline loops: CDR1 DFQATT, CDR2 SNEGSKA (reference sequence). With 3 bases clipped from V and 3 bases from J, the junction kept 1 base outside the gene matches. This CDR3 is CSARGTSGYNEQFF. CDR3 DNA sequence: TGCAGTGCTAGGGGGACTAGCGGCTACAATGAGCAGTTCTTC.

V and J are TRBV5-4 and TRBJ2-3, with 9 bases matching TRBD1. V gave up 5 bases and J gave up 0 bases; unmatched junction bases: 10. Germline V CDR1 and CDR2: SGHNT, YYREEE (reference sequence). CDR3 length equals 17 residues. CDR3 residues: CASRSPGTGISTDTQYF. CDR3 bases: TGTGCCAGCAGATCCCCCGGGACAGGGATTAGCACAGATACGCAGTATTTT.

This clonotype was observed many times. The rearrangement uses TRBV6-1 and TRBJ1-2; 7 bases are shared with TRBD1. After removal of 6 bases from V and 5 bases from J, the junction contained 6 bases not matched to a gene. CDR3 length equals 13 residues. Germline CDR1 MNHNS, CDR2 SASEGT. The CDR3 DNA sequence: TGTGCCAGCAGATTGGCAGGGGGATATGGCTACACCTTC. Protein: CASRLAGGYGYTF.

This clonotype was picked up many times. One end of the junction varies from germline; a read error may be responsible. The CDR3 sequence is CASSLDLSGGAEETQYF. For the CDR3, the DNA is TGTGCCAGCAGCCTAGATCTTTCGGGGGGGGCCGAGGAGACCCAGTACTTC. The chain links TRBV11-2 to TRBJ2-5; 8 bases are a match to TRBD2. The CDR3 contains 17 residues. The germline gives CDR1 SGHAT, CDR2 FQNNGV.

This clonotype was seen ten or more times. The V call is TRBV28, the J call TRBJ1-2; possible D gene TRBD1, 5 bases. This CDR3 contains 13 residues. CDR1 MDHEN and CDR2 SYDVKM come from the germline V gene. V gave up 3 bases and J gave up 4 bases, with 9 bases separating them. CDR3 coding DNA: TGTGCCAGCAGTTTTAGGGGTGGCTATGGCTACACCTTC. Residues: CASSFRGGYGYTF.

V usage is TRBV20-1 and J usage is TRBJ1-1; D unresolved. Germline CDR1 reads DFQATT; CDR2 reads SNEGSKA (reference sequence). The CDR3 spans 12 residues. V lost 8 bases and J 0 bases, leaving 10 bases between the germline ends. In DNA, the CDR3 is TGCAGTTCTCCGAACCTGAACACTGAAGCTTTCTTT. Translated: CSSPNLNTEAFF.

This clonotype was seen ten or more times. The rearrangement uses TRBV3-1 and TRBJ1-2; 9 nucleotides line up with TRBD1. The CDR3 loop spans 14 amino acids. V shed 1 base, J shed 4 bases, and the junction held 1 base outside the gene matches. CDR1 LGHDT and CDR2 YNNKEL come from the germline V gene (reference sequence). This CDR3 reads CASSQGTGVYGYTF. In nucleotides, the CDR3 is TGTGCCAGCAGCCAAGGGACAGGGGTCTATGGCTACACCTTC. Full variable domain (remainder filled in from reference TRBV3-1 and TRBJ1-2): DTAVSQTPKYLVTQMGNDKSIKCEQNLGHDTMYWYKQDSKKFLKIMFSYNNKELIINETVPNRFSPKSPDKAHLNLHINSLELGDSAVYFCASSQGTGVYGYTFGSGTRLTVV.

This clonotype was observed many times. The rearrangement links TRBV19 to TRBJ1-2; D may be TRBD1 (5 bases). Germline V gene sequence: CDR1 LNHDA, CDR2 SQIVND (reference sequence). V was clipped by 1 base and J by 2 bases, with 11 bases between them. The length of the CDR3 is 15 residues. Written as DNA, the CDR3 is TGTGCCAGTAGTATAGGCGGGGCCGCGAACTATGGCTACACCTTC. This sequence encodes CASSIGGAANYGYTF.

This clonotype occurred many times. V is TRBV6-8 and J is TRBJ2-1, with 11 bases matching TRBD1. The V gene's germline CDR1 is MNHGY and CDR2 SAAAGT. The CDR3 is 15 amino acids. The J segment lost 7 bases and the V segment lost 7 bases, leaving 9 bases of the junction unmatched. CDR3 nucleotide sequence: TGTGCCAGCAACGCCCGGGACAGGGGGAGAAATGAGCAGTTCTTC. This translates into CASNARDRGRNEQFF.

A remark on this clonotype: A single base separates this from a much larger clone, so it may be a read error. The chain employs TRBV24-1 and TRBJ1-4; D call uncertain. There are 12 residues in the CDR3. V dropped 1 base and J dropped 10 bases, with 6 bases sitting between them. Per the germline V gene, CDR1 is KGHDR and CDR2 is SFDVKD. The CDR3 DNA sequence: TGTGCCACCAGTGATTTCACGGGAAAACTGTTTTTT. The encoded protein is CATSDFTGKLFF.

This clonotype was counted many times. The chain combines TRBV5-5 with TRBJ2-7, with 8 positions matching TRBD1. The CDR3 contains 16 residues. The V segment lost 5 bases and the J segment 5 bases; nucleotides outside the gene matches: 15. Germline CDR1 SGHKS, CDR2 YYEKEE (reference sequence). As DNA, the CDR3 is TGTGCCAGCAGATCCGGGACAGGAGACTCCAGGCACGAGCAGTACTTC. This codes for CASRSGTGDSRHEQYF.

This clonotype was recorded many times. This chain connects TRBV6-1 to TRBJ1-2, with D perhaps TRBD1 (5 bases). Trimming left V 8 bases short and J 2 bases short, with 12 bases between. The CDR3 spans 13 residues. Germline values: CDR1 MNHNS, CDR2 SASEGT. DNA for the CDR3: TGTGCCAGCTGCAAGGACATCAACTATGGCTACACCTTC. This codes for CASCKDINYGYTF.

The sample holds a few counts of this clonotype. The gene calls are TRBV20-1 and TRBJ2-5; 9 bases agree with TRBD2. The CDR3 has 19 amino acids. The germline V gene has CDR1 DFQATT and CDR2 SNEGSKA (reference sequence). The V and J ends lost 3 bases and 4 bases, in that order; junction bases with no gene match: 21. CDR3 amino acids: CSARQLRVAGAPWRETQYF. The CDR3 coding sequence is TGCAGTGCTAGGCAGCTCAGGGTAGCGGGGGCTCCCTGGAGAGAGACCCAGTACTTC.

This clonotype was seen only a few times. The chain has TRBV5-1 and TRBJ2-5; TRBD1 matches 8 bases. The CDR3 totals 16 residues. Germline V CDR1 and CDR2: SGHRS, YFSETQ. V dropped 3 bases and J dropped 1; count of bases not matched to a gene: 8. The CDR3 loop is CASSSPGGGSQETQYF. For the CDR3, the DNA is TGCGCCAGCAGCTCTCCAGGGGGCGGTTCCCAAGAGACCCAGTACTTC.

This clonotype has ten or more counts. The genes are TRBV5-1 and TRBJ2-1; 7 bases agree with TRBD2. V lost 2 bases to trimming and J lost 0 bases; unmatched junction nucleotides: 2. The germline CDR1 and CDR2 sequences are SGHRS and YFSETQ. The CDR3 is 15 residues long. As DNA, the CDR3 is TGCGCCAGCAGCTTCGTAGCGGGCTCCTACAATGAGCAGTTCTTC. Translated: CASSFVAGSYNEQFF. The full variable domain, rest sourced from reference TRBV5-1 and TRBJ2-1, is KAGVTQTPRYLIKTRGQQVTLSCSPISGHRSVSWYQQTPGQGLQFLFEYFSETQRNKGNFPGRFSGRQFSNSRSEMNVSTLELGDSALYLCASSFVAGSYNEQFFGPGTRLTVL.

Many counts were recorded for this clonotype. The V and J genes are TRBV15 and TRBJ2-3, with D uncertain. V was shortened by 1 base and J by 0 bases, with 11 bases between the two germline ends. From germline, CDR1 is LNHNV and CDR2 YYDKDF (reference sequence). CDR3 length: 16 residues. CDR3 bases: TGTGCCACCAGCAGAGGTCAGCGAACTAGCACAGATACGCAGTATTTT. Residues: CATSRGQRTSTDTQYF. Supplemented by reference TRBV15 and TRBJ2-3, the full variable domain reads DAMVIQNPRYQVTQFGKPVTLSCSQTLNHNVMYWYQQKSSQAPKLLFHYYDKDFNNEADTPDNFQSRRPNTSFCFLDIRSPGLGDTAMYLCATSRGQRTSTDTQYFGPGTRLTVL.

This clonotype was seen many times. CDR3 amino acids: CASGPSYEQYF. Written as DNA, the CDR3 is TGTGCTAGTGGTCCCTCCTACGAGCAGTACTTC. This chain uses TRBV12-5 with TRBJ2-7; D ambiguous. Germline CDR1 and CDR2: LGHNT and FRNRAP. The CDR3 sequence is 11 residues long. Trimming cost V 5 bases and J 0 bases, with 2 bases left between them.

This sequence joins TRBV6-4 and TRBJ2-2, with D uncertain. V gave up 6 bases and J gave up 5 bases, with 13 bases separating them. Germline CDR1 is MRHNA and CDR2 is SNTAGT. The CDR3 is 14 residues long. The CDR3 loop reads CASSPSPETGELFF. Written as DNA, the CDR3 is TGTGCCAGCAGCCCCTCCCCCGAGACCGGGGAGCTGTTTTTT.

This clonotype was seen ten or more times. The J gene is TRBJ1-5, the V gene TRBV24-1; TRBD1 matches 7 bases. Germline-derived CDR1 and CDR2 are KGHDR and SFDVKD. The CDR3 is made up of 17 amino acids. The V segment lost 5 bases and the J segment 0 bases; nucleotides outside the gene matches: 9. CDR3 in DNA: TGTGCCACCAGTGGGTCCGGGACAGATTATAGCAATCAGCCCCAGCATTTT. It yields the protein CATSGSGTDYSNQPQHF.

At least ten counts were recorded for this clonotype. The chain recombines TRBV30 with TRBJ2-1; D not resolved. The CDR3 has 14 amino acids. The V gene lost 1 base and the J gene lost 4 bases, with 11 bases spanning the gap. CDR1 and CDR2 from the germline V gene are GTSNPN and SVGIG (reference sequence). The DNA for the CDR3 is TGTGCCTGGAGTGAGCCCCCCAGGTACAATGAGCAGTTCTTC. Its translation: CAWSEPPRYNEQFF.

This clonotype was observed many times. The chain carries TRBV2 and TRBJ2-3, with TRBD1 matching over 10 bases. The CDR3 is 14 amino acids. Germline CDR1 is SNHLY and CDR2 is FYNNEI. The trim removed 6 bases at V and 3 bases at J, leaving 3 bases unmatched. This CDR3 is CASRRTGGTDTQYF. DNA for the CDR3: TGTGCCAGCAGAAGGACAGGGGGAACAGATACGCAGTATTTT.

V gene TRBV28 combines with J gene TRBJ2-1, with 15 bases lining up with TRBD2. V dropped 6 bases and J dropped 7; count of bases not matched to a gene: 10. Germline values: CDR1 MDHEN, CDR2 SYDVKM. The CDR3 has 17 residues. Here the CDR3 DNA reads TGTGCCAGCAGCTTGACAGGACTAGCGGGAGGGCTGAATGAGCAGTTCTTC. Amino acids: CASSLTGLAGGLNEQFF.

This clonotype has more than one count but fewer than ten. The gene calls are TRBV29-1 and TRBJ2-1, with D maybe TRBD2 (5 bases). This CDR3 is built from 17 residues. Trimming stripped 4 bases from V and 0 bases from J, with 19 bases between. From germline, CDR1 is SQVTM and CDR2 ANQGSEA. CDR3 bases: TGCAGCGTTGTCTCCCTCGGGGAACCCTACTCCTACAATGAGCAGTTCTTC. The encoded protein is CSVVSLGEPYSYNEQFF.

This clonotype was seen repeatedly, ten times or more. The V call is TRBV5-8, the J call TRBJ2-3, with 13 bases aligning to TRBD2. Trimming removed 4 bases from V and 3 bases from J; junction bases left unmatched: 5. There are 16 residues in the CDR3. Germline V gene data show CDR1 as SGHTS and CDR2 as YDEGEE. For the CDR3, the DNA is TGTGCCAGCAGCGTCGGGACTAGCGGGGCGACAGATACGCAGTATTTT. Protein: CASSVGTSGATDTQYF.

In this sample, this clonotype turned up a few times. The chain combines TRBV9 with TRBJ2-2; D may be TRBD1 (5 bases). This CDR3 region has 16 residues. Trimming left V 0 bases short and J 1 base short, with 10 bases between. Germline lookup yields CDR1 SGDLS and CDR2 YYNGEE. The CDR3 DNA is TGTGCCAGCAGCGTAGCTCCCACAGGGAACACCGGGGAGCTGTTTTTT. This sequence encodes CASSVAPTGNTGELFF.